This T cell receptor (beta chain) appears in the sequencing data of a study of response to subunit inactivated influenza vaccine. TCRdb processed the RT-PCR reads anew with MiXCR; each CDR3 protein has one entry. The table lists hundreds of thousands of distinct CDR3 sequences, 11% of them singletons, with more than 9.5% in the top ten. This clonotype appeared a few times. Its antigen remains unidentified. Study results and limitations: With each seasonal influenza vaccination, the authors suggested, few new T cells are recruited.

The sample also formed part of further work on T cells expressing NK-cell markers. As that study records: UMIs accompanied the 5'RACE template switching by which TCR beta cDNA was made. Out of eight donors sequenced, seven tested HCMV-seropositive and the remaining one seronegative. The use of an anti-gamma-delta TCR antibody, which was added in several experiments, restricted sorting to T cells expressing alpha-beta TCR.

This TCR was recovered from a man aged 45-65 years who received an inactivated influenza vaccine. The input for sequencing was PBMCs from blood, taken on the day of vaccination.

The CDR3 DNA follows: TGTGCCAGCAGCTTACGGACTAGCCGGGGTTACGAGCAGTACTTC. Amino acid sequence: CASSLRTSRGYEQYF. The chain links TRBV7-2 to TRBJ2-7, with 8 bases that match TRBD2. From germline, CDR1 is SGHTA and CDR2 FQGNSA. The CDR3 has 15 amino acids. Trimming cost V 2 bases and J 4 bases; bases outside gene matches: 7.